This entry is about one T cell receptor (beta chain). Trimming took off 4 bases at V and 0 bases at J, with 6 bases between the two ends. Germline V gene sequence: CDR1 MRHNA, CDR2 SNTAGT. CDR3 size: 13 residues. The sample is drawn from a study of blood T cell repertoires in COVID-19. The authors' processing: Estimation of nucleated cell counts relied on the amplification of reference gene primers. Clones were read by immunoSEQ multiplex PCR, and TCRdb kept only the in-frame ones, dropping some. That table supplies the V and J calls and clone size; D and trimming were determined from the DNA. The sample contains around 330,000 clones, 85% of which appear only once.

The sequence was collected from a woman in her twenties or thirties who had been exposed to COVID-19. What was sequenced was PBMCs or T cells enriched from blood (not recorded which). The chain uses TRBV6-4 and TRBJ1-1; no definite D call. The DNA for the CDR3 is TGTGCCAGCAGTGTCCAGGTGAACACTGAAGCTTTCTTT. Protein sequence: CASSVQVNTEAFF.